The text below deals with one T cell receptor beta chain. This clonotype was detected many times. Its antigen is unknown. No per-base quality is available; no much larger clone lies one base away. The sample is drawn from a study of neurological immune-mediated disorders (dated by TCRdb to between 2018 and 2020). The study in broad terms: Among the approximately 35 multiple sclerosis patients, roughly 31 had relapsing-remitting MS and 3 had secondary progressive MS. Using UMI-based sequencing, the study compared peripheral blood TCR-beta repertoires from patients with HTLV-I-associated myelopathy (HAM/TSP), patients with multiple sclerosis, and healthy controls. The roughly 110 TCR-beta libraries covered PBMC samples along with longitudinal samples, technical triplicates, and paired sorted CD4+ and CD8+ T-cell subsets. The cohort comprised 68 subjects: approximately 15 HAM/TSP patients, some 34 multiple sclerosis patients and about 20 healthy controls. General study outcomes and caveats: Across subjects, expanded clones never shared an identical CDR3 amino acid sequence, which suggests that the TCR-beta repertoires in every group were private. No clinical or MRI features were associated with the MS cluster, and the authors said that larger cohorts are needed. Repertoires from 18 of 34 MS patients were grouped by phylogenetic analysis into a cluster of related CDR3 sequences, suggesting a possible repertoire-level signature. TCR clonal expansion was highest in HAM/TSP patients and lowest in MS patients, with MS patients falling below even healthy controls.

CDR1 and CDR2, per the germline V gene (reference sequence), are DFQATT and SNEGSKA. The CDR3 has 14 amino acids, counting the end cysteine and phenylalanine. Just CDR3 DNA is preserved here, 42 bases in frame from base 1. V drops 1 base and J drops 7 bases, leaving 14 bases in between. cDNA was synthesized by template-switch 5'RACE using a primer carrying a 10-nucleotide random unique molecular identifier by which each TCR transcript was tagged. Each sequencing run produced over 200 million TCR-beta sequences covering 15-18 subjects. The RNeasy kit was used for extraction of total RNA. Using the KAPA Real-time Library Amplification kit, TCR-beta VDJ regions were amplified with primers for the TCR constant region and the 5'RACE anchor. A first PCR added sample indexes and Illumina adaptors, and a second PCR then raised library yield. After Ampure bead purification, the roughly 650 bp TCR product was size-selected on a 2% E-gel SizeSelection system. Before pooling, library quality was assessed on a Bioanalyzer, concentration was determined with Qubit, and library quantification was performed with the Kapa Library Quantification kit. An Illumina HiSeq 2500 was used to sequence the libraries paired-end at 2 x 150 bp. To increase sequence diversity, about 25-31% phiX was spiked into each library pool. The authors' pipeline ran thus. The quality-filtered reads were processed with the UMI-based MiGEC pipeline, whose error correction step removed more than 85% of the raw TCR sequences. IMGT germline references were used for aligning VDJ genes, and each clonotype was defined as a unique CDR3 amino acid sequence together with its V-J genes. VDJtools evaluated clonal expansion, Shannon diversity and CDR3 relatedness (CalcPairwiseDistances, ClusterSamples); CLCbio workbench built phylogenetic trees. Clones with at least 8 unique UMIs were defined as expanded, with this threshold being based on coefficient-of-variation modelling across technical triplicates. The public reads were run again by TCRdb, first through fastp at Q25 and then through MiXCR, and only productive beta chains were kept. Duplicate CDR3 protein sequences are folded into a single record with the most common DNA and genes. The authors' filters were not applied to this entry. For this sample the table gives roughly 56,000 distinct CDR3 sequences, of which around 3.4% were detected only once. The leading ten clones occupy 7.1% of the sample.

For the unsorted PBMC libraries, 2 million PBMCs were stored in RNAlater at -80 degrees C until RNA extraction and were used to generate the libraries. The multiple sclerosis patients were enrolled in a US clinical protocol that used magnetic resonance imaging to evaluate disease progression. Peripheral blood was subjected to Ficoll-Hypaque density gradient centrifugation to isolate PBMCs, which were then cryopreserved in liquid nitrogen. Specimen: PBMCs. The origin of this receptor is a woman in her sixties with multiple sclerosis. Recombination joined TRBV20-1 with TRBJ2-1; the D segment could be TRBD2, given 5 matching bases. The CDR3 protein: CSARGPSGENEQFF. The DNA sequence is given as TGCAGTGCTAGAGGCCCGAGTGGGGAGAATGAGCAGTTCTTC.